Below, 24 T cell receptor beta chains from the same sample are listed, as sequenced in a study of vaccination and CD4 T cells after COVID-19 (dated by TCRdb to between 2021 and 2023). The library was obtained by PCR. Reads for this sample came from an Illumina iSeq 100. At the Johns Hopkins FTIC core, DNA from the cultured CD4+ T cells underwent TCR sequencing with the Oncomine TCR Beta short-read assay. The raw public reads went through TCRdb reprocessing: fastp at Q25, MiXCR clone calling, in-frame beta chains kept. Every CDR3 protein is listed once, alongside the most common genes and DNA of its rows. In all, the sample holds around 9,300 distinct CDR3 sequences, and approximately 20% of those were seen once. The ten top clones hold around 21% of the sample. The sample's treatment or condition label, in plain terms: roughly 11-day PBMC culture with coronavirus spike peptide pools or control peptides (ViraFEST assay).

These TCRs' antigens remain unknown. Material: CD4+ T cells from blood, cultured in vitro, obtained after SARS-CoV-2 vaccination. The receptor set was obtained from a human donor who had recovered from COVID-19.

This clonotype was observed at least ten times. This sequence joins TRBV20-1 and TRBJ2-5; 13 nucleotides line up with TRBD2. Germline V CDR1 and CDR2: DFQATT, SNEGSKA (reference sequence). The CDR3 is 14 residues long. V trimming: 5 bases; J trimming: 0 bases; junction bases outside the gene matches: 0. The CDR3: CSAGTSGDQETQYF. CDR3 nucleotides: TGCAGTGCTGGGACTAGCGGGGACCAAGAGACCCAGTACTTC.

By share, this clonotype ranks as medium-sized. V usage is TRBV27 and J usage is TRBJ1-6; D gene uncertain. CDR3 length equals 11 residues. V was shortened by 4 bases and J by 14 bases, with 9 bases between the two germline ends. The germline gives CDR1 MNHEY, CDR2 SMNVEV (reference sequence). The CDR3 DNA is TGTGCCAGCAGTTCCTCCGGGGCCCTCCACTTT. Its translation: CASSSSGALHF.

This clonotype is medium-sized in the sample. The rearrangement uses TRBV7-9 and TRBJ2-7, with TRBD1 as a possible D gene (5 bases). Trimming pared 0 bases from V and 1 base from J, leaving 7 bases between. The CDR3 covers 14 residues. Per germline, CDR1 SEHNR and CDR2 FQNEAQ (reference sequence). The CDR3: CASSLADSSYEQYF. CDR3 DNA sequence: TGTGCCAGCAGCTTAGCAGACAGTTCCTACGAGCAGTACTTC.

In this sample, this clonotype is medium-sized. The V gene is TRBV6-5, the J gene TRBJ2-7; TRBD1 matches 7 bases. The germline V gene has CDR1 MNHEY and CDR2 SVGAGI. CDR3 length: 16 residues. Trimming removed 2 bases from V and 3 bases from J; junction bases left unmatched: 10. The CDR3 DNA follows: TGTGCCAGCAGTTACAGGGACAGCTCGAGGGGCTACGAGCAGTACTTC. Encoded protein: CASSYRDSSRGYEQYF.

This clonotype turned up a few times. The V call is TRBV20-1, the J call TRBJ1-1; D possibly corresponds to TRBD1 (5 bases). This CDR3 has 13 amino acids. Trimming removed 1 base from V and 3 bases from J, with 9 bases in between. Germline V gene sequence: CDR1 DFQATT, CDR2 SNEGSKA (reference sequence). CDR3 region: CSARVAGDTEAFF. In nucleotides, the CDR3 is TGCAGTGCTAGAGTGGCGGGGGACACTGAAGCTTTCTTT.

This clonotype is medium-sized by share. The J gene is TRBJ2-7, the V gene TRBV20-1; 10 bases line up with TRBD1. The J segment lost 6 bases and the V segment lost 7 bases, leaving 12 bases of the junction unmatched. Germline loops: CDR1 DFQATT, CDR2 SNEGSKA (reference sequence). The CDR3 extends over 14 amino acids. The CDR3: CSGRMGTGVGEQYF. The DNA of the CDR3 is TGCAGTGGACGTATGGGGACAGGGGTAGGCGAGCAGTACTTC.

This clonotype was recorded many times. The V and J genes are TRBV15 and TRBJ2-7; possible D gene TRBD1, 5 bases. V was clipped by 0 bases and J by 10 bases, with 10 bases between them. Germline assignment: CDR1 LNHNV and CDR2 YYDKDF (reference sequence). This CDR3 has 12 amino acids. The CDR3 reads CATSRDRGEQYF. The CDR3 DNA reads as TGTGCCACCAGCAGAGATAGGGGCGAACAGTACTTC.

This clonotype is medium-sized (0.01 to 0.1%) within its sample. V and J are TRBV20-1 and TRBJ2-3; TRBD2 matches 8 bases. From germline, CDR1 is DFQATT and CDR2 SNEGSKA (reference sequence). CDR3 size: 15 residues. J lost 7 bases, V lost 0 bases, and 9 bases had no gene match. Written as DNA, the CDR3 is TGCAGTGCTAGAGAAGCGGGAGCCTTCCCATATACGCAGTATTTT. Translating it yields CSAREAGAFPYTQYF.

A word on this clonotype: A much larger clone differs by one base, so this may be a read error. The V gene is TRBV20-1, the J gene TRBJ1-2, with a weak D call TRBD1 (6 bases). The germline V gene has CDR1 DFQATT and CDR2 SNEGSKA (reference sequence). The CDR3 sequence is 15 residues long. CDR3: CSARAGAASYYDYTF. The CDR3 DNA sequence: TGCAGTGCTAGAGCGGGGGCTGCATCTTACTATGACTACACCTTC.

By its share, this clonotype is medium-sized. The chain uses TRBV2 and TRBJ1-2; the D is unclear. Germline CDR1 and CDR2: SNHLY and FYNNEI. The CDR3 runs 10 residues. V lost 8 bases, J lost 11 bases, and 12 bases lay in between. CDR3 amino acids: CASGGSMYTF. CDR3 coding DNA: TGTGCCAGCGGCGGGTCGATGTACACCTTC. The full variable domain, in which reference TRBV2 and TRBJ1-2 provide the parts outside the CDR3, is EPEVTQTPSHQVTQMGQEVILRCVPISNHLYFYWYRQILGQKVEFLVSFYNNEISEKSEIFDDQFSVERPDGSNFTLKIRSTKLEDSAMYFCASGGSMYTFGSGTRLTVV.

V and J are TRBV6-1 and TRBJ2-6; tentative D call: TRBD2 (5 bases). V lost 6 bases and J 8 bases, leaving 26 bases between the germline ends. Germline V gives CDR1 MNHNS, CDR2 SASEGT. The CDR3 extends over 18 amino acids. In nucleotides, the CDR3 is TGTGCCAGCAGGGGAACGGTAGTCGGGGAATCTTTGACCAACGTCCTGACTTTC. It specifies CASRGTVVGESLTNVLTF.

This clonotype was seen ten or more times. The V and J genes are TRBV6-5 and TRBJ1-1; unclear D gene. The V and J ends lost 4 bases and 1 base respectively, with 10 bases between them. CDR1 and CDR2 from the germline V gene are MNHEY and SVGAGI. The CDR3 has 14 residues. In DNA form, the CDR3 reads TGTGCCAGCAGTTTAATGGGCACGAACACTGAAGCTTTCTTT. This translates into CASSLMGTNTEAFF.

By proportion, this clonotype is medium-sized. The chain recombines TRBV20-1 with TRBJ1-2, with D uncertain. Trimming left V 6 bases short and J 3 bases short, with 20 bases between. In germline, CDR1 is DFQATT, CDR2 SNEGSKA (reference sequence). CDR3 length equals 15 residues. The CDR3 is CSAHSGAQWDYGYTF. CDR3 nucleotide sequence: TGCAGTGCGCACTCGGGAGCCCAGTGGGACTATGGCTACACCTTC.

This clonotype was seen only a few times. CDR3 sequence reads: CASSYVWAGANVLTF. The CDR3 region has the DNA TGTGCCAGCAGTTACGTGTGGGCTGGGGCCAACGTCCTGACTTTC. The chain employs TRBV6-5 and TRBJ2-6, with D uncertain. V lost 2 bases and J lost 2, with 7 bases in between. The CDR3 extends over 15 amino acids. The V gene's germline CDR1 is MNHEY and CDR2 SVGAGI.

By sample fraction, this clonotype is medium-sized. The chain links TRBV15 to TRBJ2-6; TRBD1 or TRBD2 may be the D gene (5 bases each). CDR3 length: 16 amino acids. V was cut by 0 bases and J by 0 bases, with 6 bases left in between. Per germline, CDR1 LNHNV and CDR2 YYDKDF (reference sequence). The CDR3 is CATSRDGGSGANVLTF. CDR3 DNA sequence: TGTGCCACCAGCAGAGATGGGGGCTCTGGGGCCAACGTCCTGACTTTC.

In its sample, this clonotype was seen many times. The chain carries TRBV6-1 and TRBJ1-6; TRBD1 might be the D (5 bases). This CDR3 has 16 residues. Germline CDR1 and CDR2: MNHNS and SASEGT. V was cut by 5 bases and J by 10 bases, with 21 bases left in between. The CDR3 reads CASSSRPGLGESPLHF. CDR3 DNA sequence: TGTGCCAGCAGTAGCAGACCGGGACTCGGGGAATCACCCCTCCACTTT.

This clonotype was counted a few times. The chain uses TRBV12-3 or TRBV12-4 and TRBJ1-2; D is uncertain. Trimming shortened V by 2 bases and J by 2 bases, and 6 bases separated the two germline ends. CDR3 size: 13 residues. The chain's CDR3 is CASSLSNNYGYTF. CDR3 bases: TGTGCCAGCAGTTTATCGAACAACTATGGCTACACCTTC.

Only a few counts were recorded for this clonotype. V usage is TRBV19 and J usage is TRBJ2-1, with D perhaps TRBD2 (6 bases). V gave up 3 bases and J gave up 4 bases, with 10 bases separating them. Germline values: CDR1 LNHDA, CDR2 SQIVND (reference sequence). The CDR3 runs 14 residues. In nucleotides, the CDR3 is TGTGCCAGTAGTATTAACGGGGGATACAATGAGCAGTTCTTC. It codes for CASSINGGYNEQFF.

This chain links TRBV12-3 or TRBV12-4 with TRBJ2-3, with D uncertain. The V and J ends lost 5 bases and 4 bases respectively, with 10 bases between them. This CDR3 has 13 residues. The CDR3 sequence is CASSRGEADTQYF. The CDR3 DNA sequence: TGTGCCAGCAGTAGAGGCGAGGCAGATACGCAGTATTTT.

This chain connects TRBV30 to TRBJ2-3; possibly TRBD1 for D (5 bases). The V end lost 0 bases, the J end lost 1 base, and 5 bases lay between the germline ends. CDR3 size: 13 residues. CDR1 is GTSNPN, CDR2 SVGIG, per germline (reference sequence). The CDR3 DNA reads TGTGCCTGGAGTGTGACAGGCACAGATACGCAGTATTTT. Residues: CAWSVTGTDTQYF.

The V call is TRBV5-1, the J call TRBJ2-3; maybe TRBD2 (6 bases). The germline V and J ends were trimmed by 5 bases and 5 bases, with 12 bases remaining between them. This CDR3 has 13 amino acids. In germline, CDR1 is SGHRS, CDR2 YFSETQ. The CDR3 region has the DNA TGCGCCAGCAGGAATGGAGGGAAAGATACGCAGTATTTT. Protein product: CASRNGGKDTQYF.

By proportion, this clonotype is medium-sized. The chain carries TRBV7-6 and TRBJ1-5; D remains ambiguous. The CDR3 sequence is 17 residues long. The germline CDR1 and CDR2 sequences are SGHVS and FNYEAQ. V was cut by 1 base and J by 2 bases, with 15 bases left in between. CDR3 sequence reads: CASSLVQPGFGNQPQHF. For the CDR3, the DNA is TGTGCCAGCAGCTTAGTCCAGCCCGGTTTTGGCAATCAGCCCCAGCATTTT.

Sample share makes this clonotype medium-sized. The V gene is TRBV28, the J gene TRBJ2-1, with a weak D call TRBD2 (6 bases). The CDR3 length is 14 residues. With 8 bases removed from V and 3 bases from J, the gap between germline ends came to 14 bases. The germline CDR1 and CDR2 sequences are MDHEN and SYDVKM. CDR3 DNA: TGTGCCAGCGACGGGAGTTCGGTCTACAATGAGCAGTTCTTC. Protein product: CASDGSSVYNEQFF.

In its sample, this clonotype is medium-sized. The chain couples TRBV20-1 to TRBJ1-1; the D gene is possibly TRBD1 (6 bases). The CDR3 runs to 16 residues. V shed 0 bases and J shed 1 base, with 15 bases lying between them. Per germline, CDR1 DFQATT and CDR2 SNEGSKA (reference sequence). CDR3 residues: CSARDWGRDPNTEAFF. The CDR3 DNA is TGCAGTGCTAGAGATTGGGGGCGCGATCCGAACACTGAAGCTTTCTTT.